The rows below give T cell receptor beta chains drawn from one sample of a study of cytomegalovirus exposure and HLA in healthy donors. Here immunoSEQ multiplex PCR was the method, and the copy in TCRdb shows in-frame clones only, minus some. The table shows tens of thousands of clones, with approximately 76% occurring only once. The source material was PBMCs. The receptors come from a male donor in good health and CMV-seronegative. CDR3s include the opening cysteine and the closing phenylalanine or tryptophan. The D gene is left open where the match is weak. Clone size, where shown, is once, few, many, or a class for clones that have expanded.

v_call	clone_size	j_call	d_call	cdr3_aa	cdr3_nt
TRBV7-2	once	TRBJ1-1	TRBD1	CASKGQQNTEAFF	TGTGCCAGCAAGGGACAGCAGAACACTGAAGCTTTCTTT
TRBV6-5	-	TRBJ1-2	TRBD1	CASNGQVANYGYTF	TGTGCCAGCAATGGACAGGTAGCTAACTATGGCTACACCTTC
TRBV7-2	-	TRBJ2-1	TRBD2	CASSSIAGGGWDEQFF	TGTGCCAGCAGCTCAATAGCGGGAGGGGGTTGGGATGAGCAGTTCTTC
TRBV11-3	-	TRBJ2-1	TRBD2	CASSPGLAISYNEQFF	TGTGCCAGCAGCCCTGGACTAGCGATCTCCTACAATGAGCAGTTCTTC
TRBV28	-	TRBJ1-1	-	CASGLSWSWATEAFF	TGTGCCAGCGGCCTAAGTTGGTCCTGGGCCACTGAAGCTTTCTTT
TRBV9	few	TRBJ1-1	-	CASSVDHGEVVAFF	TGTGCCAGCAGCGTAGATCATGGGGAGGTGGTAGCTTTCTTT
TRBV28	-	TRBJ1-1	-	CASSLKQGWRTEAFF	TGTGCCAGCAGCCTTAAACAGGGTTGGAGGACTGAAGCTTTCTTT
TRBV7-2	few	TRBJ1-4	TRBD1	CASSLDRGREKLFF	TGTGCCAGCAGCTTAGACAGGGGGCGTGAAAAACTGTTTTTT
TRBV28	-	TRBJ1-2	TRBD1	CASSLNRGVNYGYTF	TGTGCCAGCAGTTTAAACAGGGGCGTGAACTATGGCTACACCTTC
TRBV19	-	TRBJ1-2	TRBD1	CASSMIDRAYGYTF	TGTGCCAGTAGTATGATAGACAGGGCCTATGGCTACACCTTC
TRBV14	once	TRBJ1-2	-	CASSHSERYGYTF	TGTGCCAGCAGCCACAGTGAGCGCTATGGCTACACCTTC
TRBV15	once	TRBJ1-2	-	CATSKNGGNYGYTF	TGTGCCACCAGCAAGAATGGGGGGAACTATGGCTACACCTTC
TRBV11-2	-	TRBJ1-1	TRBD1	CASSLVLRTGIVVGAFF	TGTGCCAGCAGCTTAGTATTACGGACAGGGATTGTTGTCGGAGCTTTCTTT
TRBV7-2	-	TRBJ2-2	-	CASSWGVAVNTGELFF	TGTGCCAGCAGCTGGGGAGTGGCAGTGAACACCGGGGAGCTGTTTTTT
TRBV19	-	TRBJ2-1	-	CASSKARLLGEQFF	TGTGCCAGTAGTAAGGCCAGGCTACTTGGGGAGCAGTTCTTC
TRBV2	-	TRBJ1-6	-	CASRNSDNSPLHF	TGTGCCAGCAGAAACAGTGATAATTCACCCCTCCACTTT
TRBV19	-	TRBJ2-7	-	CASGLGGSSYEQYF	TGTGCCAGTGGGCTAGGAGGGAGCTCCTACGAGCAGTACTTC
TRBV7-2	-	TRBJ1-4	-	CASSGYPGHGIATNEKLFF	TGTGCCAGCAGCGGATACCCGGGACACGGCATTGCAACTAATGAAAAACTGTTTTTT
TRBV28	few	TRBJ1-2	TRBD1	CASQPSGQGPYTF	TGTGCCAGCCAACCATCGGGACAGGGGCCGTACACCTTC
TRBV28	once	TRBJ1-5	-	CASSLYIHREGQPQHF	TGTGCCAGCAGTTTATACATTCACAGGGAGGGTCAGCCCCAGCATTTT
TRBV28	-	TRBJ1-5	TRBD1	CASSSQGTGKGNEHF	TGTGCCAGCAGTTCCCAAGGGACAGGGAAGGGGAACGAGCATTTT
TRBV7-9	-	TRBJ2-7	TRBD2	CASSLQREVEQYF	TGTGCCAGCAGCTTACAGCGGGAGGTCGAGCAGTACTTC
TRBV5-4	-	TRBJ2-1	TRBD1	CASSPGQGARDEQFF	TGTGCCAGCAGCCCCGGACAGGGGGCGAGGGATGAGCAGTTCTTC
TRBV5-1	-	TRBJ2-7	-	CASSLSGSQTYEQYF	TGCGCCAGCAGCTTAAGTGGGAGTCAGACCTACGAGCAGTACTTC
TRBV25-1	few	TRBJ1-1	-	CASIPATMNTEAFF	TGTGCCAGCATCCCAGCCACTATGAACACTGAAGCTTTCTTT
TRBV7-2	-	TRBJ2-6	-	CASSFDRQPGANVLTF	TGTGCCAGCAGCTTCGATCGACAGCCTGGGGCCAACGTCCTGACTTTC
TRBV19	-	TRBJ2-2	-	CASSPAGTVPGELFF	TGTGCCAGTAGTCCCGCGGGTACAGTACCCGGGGAGCTGTTTTTT
TRBV10-2	-	TRBJ2-7	-	CASSESGILYEQYF	TGCGCCAGCAGTGAGTCCGGTATCCTCTACGAGCAGTACTTC
TRBV27	-	TRBJ2-7	-	CASSLGDAYEQYF	TGTGCCAGCAGCCTCGGGGATGCCTACGAGCAGTACTTC
TRBV2	few	TRBJ2-5	TRBD2	CASPGGAGGRRETQYF	TGTGCCTCCCCGGGCGGAGCGGGGGGCCGAAGAGAGACCCAGTACTTC
TRBV6-1	-	TRBJ2-7	-	CASSERSPRGGSYEQYF	TGTGCCAGCAGTGAACGGTCTCCCCGAGGTGGCTCCTACGAGCAGTACTTC
TRBV9	-	TRBJ2-7	TRBD1	CASSIRPDRGIYEQYF	TGTGCCAGCAGCATTCGACCCGACAGGGGCATCTACGAGCAGTACTTC
TRBV11-2	-	TRBJ2-1	TRBD2	CASGSRVGLAGESNEQFF	TGTGCCAGCGGCTCCCGGGTCGGGCTAGCGGGAGAATCGAATGAGCAGTTCTTC
TRBV7-9	few	TRBJ1-2	TRBD1	CASSLPGQAGGYTF	TGTGCCAGCAGCTTACCCGGACAGGCCGGCGGCTACACCTTC
TRBV18	-	TRBJ1-1	-	CASSPQVSEAFF	TGTGCCAGCTCACCTCAGGTATCTGAAGCTTTCTTT
TRBV11-3	few	TRBJ2-7	-	CASSLESGQAYEQYF	TGTGCCAGCAGCTTAGAATCCGGCCAGGCCTACGAGCAGTACTTC
TRBV5-1	few	TRBJ1-3	TRBD1	CASSSSGTESGNTIYF	TGCGCCAGCAGCTCATCCGGGACAGAATCTGGAAACACCATATATTTT
TRBV11-2	few	TRBJ2-7	TRBD2	CASSTLGAGGPYEQYF	TGTGCCAGCAGCACTCTCGGGGCGGGAGGGCCCTACGAGCAGTACTTC
TRBV27	-	TRBJ1-4	TRBD1	CASSLFTGGDEKLFF	TGTGCCAGCAGTTTATTTACAGGGGGTGATGAAAAACTGTTTTTT
TRBV4-3	-	TRBJ1-1	-	CASSQDTPNTEAFF	TGCGCCAGCAGCCAAGATACACCCAACACTGAAGCTTTCTTT
TRBV2	-	TRBJ2-2	TRBD2	CASSESSGKAGELFF	TGTGCCAGCAGTGAATCTAGCGGGAAGGCCGGGGAGCTGTTTTTT